The T cell receptor (beta chain) described here comes from a study of glioma-infiltrating T cells after dendritic cell vaccination. Findings of the study overall: TCR clonality showed no direct relationship with survival. The cohort had few patients with full blood and tumor sets.

The CDR3 is 12 residues long. V lost 5 bases to trimming and J lost 2 bases, with 7 bases between them. From germline, CDR1 is MNHEY and CDR2 SMNVEV (reference sequence). This clone was seen only a few times. Antigen specificity is unknown. All glioblastoma patients lacked an isocitrate dehydrogenase mutation. The primer mix had 60 V beta and 13 J beta primers. Generated by immunoSEQ multiplex PCR, the TCRdb table keeps only in-frame clones and is missing some. This sample has around 37,000 clones, with 70% to 85% found just once. V gene TRBV27 combines with J gene TRBJ2-7; D gene uncertain. The sequences come from blood, collected before dendritic cell vaccination. The origin of this receptor is a human donor with glioblastoma. The DNA for the CDR3 is TGTGCCAGCAGTCACGACACCTACGAGCAGTACTTC. Translating gives CASSHDTYEQYF.